This TCR beta chain was sequenced in a study of Ad26.COV2.S vaccination and SARS-CoV-2 variants. Study information: Donor was in the COV1001 Ad26.COV2.S trial arm.

Treatment: about 20 received Ad26.COV2.S at low or high dose, single or two shots; several received placebo; per-sample allocation not given. Collection of samples fell on day 63 after the first vaccine or placebo injection. Whoever gave the sample was an adult aged 18-55 years in Boston. Assay used: immunoSEQ multiplex PCR; TCRdb lists only in-frame clones, some missing. The sample yields approximately 500,000 clones, around 88% seen once. Remarks on this clone: Its antigen is unidentified.

Study-level findings and limits: Reportedly, after vaccination the spike-specific CD8+ and CD4+ T cell responses displayed substantial breadth.

This receptor was obtained from a person aged 18 to 59 who received the Ad26.COV2.S COVID-19 vaccine or a placebo. Sample: peripheral blood, taken in a trial of Ad26.COV2.S vaccine versus placebo.

The CDR3 DNA sequence: TGTGCCAGCAGTTACGCCGCGGAAAGGAATGAGCAGTTCTTC. Protein: CASSYAAERNEQFF. J is TRBJ2-1 and V is TRBV6-6; D unresolved. Trimming took 2 bases from V and 7 from J, leaving 12 bases between them. CDR1 and CDR2 from the germline V gene are MNHNY and SVGAGI (reference sequence). CDR3 size: 14 residues.